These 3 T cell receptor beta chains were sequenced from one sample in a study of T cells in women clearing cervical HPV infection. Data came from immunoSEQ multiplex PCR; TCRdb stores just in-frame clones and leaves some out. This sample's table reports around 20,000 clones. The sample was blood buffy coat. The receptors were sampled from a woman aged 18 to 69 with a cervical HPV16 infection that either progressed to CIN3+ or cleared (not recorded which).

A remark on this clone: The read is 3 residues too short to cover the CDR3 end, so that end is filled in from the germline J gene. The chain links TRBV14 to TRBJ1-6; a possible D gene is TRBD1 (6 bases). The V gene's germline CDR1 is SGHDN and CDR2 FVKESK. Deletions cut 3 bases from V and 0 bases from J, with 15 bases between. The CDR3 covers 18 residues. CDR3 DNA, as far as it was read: TGTGCCAGCAGCCAGAGCTCGGGGGGCGGCTCCTATAATTCACCC. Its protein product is CASSQSSGGGSYNSP. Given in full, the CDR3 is CASSQSSGGGSYNSPLHF.

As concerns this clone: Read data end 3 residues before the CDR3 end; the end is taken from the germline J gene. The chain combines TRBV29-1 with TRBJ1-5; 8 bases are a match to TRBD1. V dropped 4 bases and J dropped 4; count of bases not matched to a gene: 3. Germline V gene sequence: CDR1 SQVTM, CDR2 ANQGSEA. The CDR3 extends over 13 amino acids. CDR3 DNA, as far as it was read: TGCAGCGTTGGGACAGGGTTTAATCAGCCC. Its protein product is CSVGTGFNQP. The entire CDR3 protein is CSVGTGFNQPQHF.

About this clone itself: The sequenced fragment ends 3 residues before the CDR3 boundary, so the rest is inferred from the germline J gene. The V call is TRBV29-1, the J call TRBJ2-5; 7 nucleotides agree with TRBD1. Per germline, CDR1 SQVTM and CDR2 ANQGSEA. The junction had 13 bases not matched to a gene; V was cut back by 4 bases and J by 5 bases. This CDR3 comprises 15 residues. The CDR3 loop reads CSVAQSGGGYETQYF. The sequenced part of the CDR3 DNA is TGCAGCGTTGCCCAGTCAGGGGGTGGTTACGAGACC. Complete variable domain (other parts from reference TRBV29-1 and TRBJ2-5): SAVISQKPSRDICQRGTSLTIQCQVDSQVTMMFWYRQQPGQSLTLIATANQGSEATYESGFVIDKFPISRPNLTFSTLTVSNMSPEDSSIYLCSVAQSGGGYETQYFGPGTRLLVL.